The 3 T cell receptor beta chains in this list originate from one sample, sequenced in a study of sequential checkpoint blockade in melanoma. Treatment reported: randomized to nivolumab then ipilimumab (arm A) or the reverse (arm B). Repertoires were generated with immunoSEQ multiplex PCR, while TCRdb's copy carries only in-frame clones and drops some. The sample holds 15,000 to 20,000 clones, 65% to 85% seen once. The sequencing here drew on tumor tissue (inferred from file names), taken from a patient given nivolumab and ipilimumab in sequence. These receptors originate from a human donor with melanoma.

The chain employs TRBV19 and TRBJ2-6; TRBD2 matches at 13 bases. The CDR3 sequence is 17 residues long. V lost 8 bases, J lost 2 bases, and 6 bases stayed unmatched. Per germline, CDR1 LNHDA and CDR2 SQIVND (reference sequence). The CDR3 spells CASGRTSGSTGANVLTF. CDR3 DNA sequence: TGTGCCAGTGGACGGACTAGCGGGAGCACTGGGGCCAACGTCCTGACTTTC.

This clone was detected a few times. The J gene is TRBJ2-1, the V gene TRBV6-8; D is undetermined. CDR1 and CDR2 (germline): MNHGY, SAAAGT. Trimming shortened V by 3 bases and J by 10 bases, and 10 bases separated the two germline ends. The CDR3 has 12 amino acids. The CDR3 loop is CASSYIEGEQFF. CDR3 nucleotide sequence: TGTGCCAGCAGTTATATCGAAGGGGAGCAGTTCTTC.

This chain joins TRBV12-5 and TRBJ2-1; D could derive from TRBD1 or TRBD2 (5 bases each). In germline, CDR1 is LGHNT, CDR2 FRNRAP. Deletions cut 6 bases from V and 10 bases from J, with 16 bases between. This CDR3 region has 13 residues. CDR3 residues: CASGWDAASEQFF. The CDR3, as DNA: TGTGCTAGTGGCTGGGACGCCGCAAGCGAGCAGTTCTTC.